Shown below are 21 T cell receptor beta chains from a single sample sequenced in a study of blood T cells in healthy people across ages. Combining a sample-barcoded 5' primer with a J-beta primer mix, a second PCR ran for roughly 6 to 12 cycles. TCRdb re-called the 5' RACE reads through MiXCR, storing one row per CDR3 protein. The sample holds about 1.4 million distinct CDR3 sequences, approximately 63% seen once. The sample was blood. All receptors come from a man younger than 35 in good health.

The table lists this clonotype with many counts. V is TRBV29-1 and J is TRBJ2-1; D could derive from TRBD1 or TRBD2 (6 bases each). V shed 6 bases and J shed 6 bases, with 27 bases lying between them. The CDR3 contains 17 residues. The germline gives CDR1 SQVTM, CDR2 ANQGSEA. CDR3 sequence reads: CSVQTFRGPATSNEQFF. CDR3 nucleotide sequence: TGCAGCGTACAAACGTTTCGGGGGCCAGCTACATCCAATGAGCAGTTCTTC.

This clonotype was seen more than once but under ten times. The rearrangement links TRBV7-2 to TRBJ2-7; 11 bases agree with TRBD1. The ends lost 1 base at V and 6 bases at J; junction bases unmatched: 11. The germline V gene encodes CDR1 SGHTA and CDR2 FQGNSA. The CDR3 is 17 residues long. CDR3 sequence: CASSLGSGGGQGGEQYF. The CDR3 DNA reads TGTGCCAGCAGCTTAGGTTCGGGTGGGGGACAGGGGGGCGAGCAGTACTTC.

The chain couples TRBV10-2 to TRBJ1-2; TRBD1 might be the D (6 bases). Germline-derived CDR1 and CDR2 are WSHSY and SAAADI. This CDR3 spans 15 amino acids. V was clipped by 2 bases and J by 8 bases, with 18 bases between them. CDR3 in DNA: TGCGCCAGCAGTGAGGTCAAGGGGACTACAGGGGGCTACACCTTC. Translating it yields CASSEVKGTTGGYTF.

The chain links TRBV4-3 to TRBJ1-4; D is unresolved. The V and J ends lost 5 bases and 2 bases respectively, with 12 bases between them. Germline lookup yields CDR1 LGHNA and CDR2 YSLEER. This CDR3 is built from 15 residues. The chain's CDR3 is CASSGVGVTNEKLFF. In nucleotides, the CDR3 is TGCGCCAGCAGCGGTGTTGGAGTTACTAATGAAAAACTGTTTTTT.

The chain couples TRBV11-1 to TRBJ2-1; possible D gene TRBD1, 6 bases. Per the germline V gene, CDR1 is SGHAT and CDR2 is FQDESV (reference sequence). Trimming cost V 4 bases and J 2 bases, with 21 bases left between them. This CDR3 has 18 residues. In DNA form, the CDR3 reads TGTGCCAGCAGCTCCCCCTCCGGGACACCTAGGGCCTACAATGAGCAGTTCTTC. Amino acids: CASSSPSGTPRAYNEQFF.

The rearrangement uses TRBV25-1 and TRBJ1-5, with D unresolved. V lost 1 base and J lost 2, with 15 bases in between. Germline V CDR1 and CDR2: MGHDK, SYGVNS. This CDR3 has 17 amino acids. This CDR3 reads CASSESRLTARNQPQHF. The CDR3 DNA sequence: TGTGCCAGCAGTGAATCGCGTCTAACCGCCCGCAATCAGCCCCAGCATTTT.

This clonotype was observed a few times. The genes are TRBV6-6 and TRBJ2-3, with TRBD2 matching over 7 bases. The V gene's germline CDR1 is MNHNY and CDR2 SVGAGI (reference sequence). V shed 0 bases and J 6 bases; nucleotides not matched to a gene: 12. The CDR3 totals 17 residues. CDR3 DNA: TGTGCCAGCAGTTACTCGGGGGGGTCGGGTGTCTGGGATACGCAGTATTTT. Its protein product is CASSYSGGSGVWDTQYF.

The genes are TRBV5-4 and TRBJ2-4; D may be TRBD2 (6 bases). Matching the DNA end better, TRBJ2-5 makes the J call doubtful. The CDR3 spans 13 residues. The germline V gene has CDR1 SGHNT and CDR2 YYREEE (reference sequence). The CDR3 here is CASSQDYLGTQYF. Here the CDR3 DNA reads TGTGCCAGCAGCCAGGACTACCTGGGGACCCAGTACTTC.

This clonotype has just a few counts. The J gene is TRBJ2-5, the V gene TRBV15; D ambiguous. Per germline, CDR1 LNHNV and CDR2 YYDKDF (reference sequence). With 0 bases removed from V and 5 bases from J, the gap between germline ends came to 7 bases. The CDR3 consists of 13 residues. CDR3 region: CATSRDAFETQYF. In DNA, the CDR3 is TGTGCCACCAGCAGAGATGCTTTCGAGACCCAGTACTTC.

The V gene is TRBV15, the J gene TRBJ1-5; the D is unclear. The V gene's germline CDR1 is LNHNV and CDR2 YYDKDF (reference sequence). This CDR3 comprises 12 residues. With 8 bases removed from V and 4 bases from J, the gap between germline ends came to 9 bases. The CDR3 region has the DNA TGTGCCACCGCAAGGGAAAATCAGCCCCAGCATTTT. As protein: CATARENQPQHF.

The V and J genes are TRBV6-5 and TRBJ1-1; D ambiguous. V was trimmed by 7 bases and J by 4 bases, leaving 16 bases between them. The length of the CDR3 is 14 residues. Germline CDR1 is MNHEY and CDR2 is SVGAGI. The CDR3 protein is CASTPRGQSTEAFF. The CDR3 nucleotides read TGTGCCAGCACCCCACGGGGTCAGAGCACTGAAGCTTTCTTT.

The genes are TRBV11-2 and TRBJ1-6; D remains unclear. V lost 5 bases, J lost 7 bases, and 12 bases lay in between. The CDR3 consists of 14 residues. Germline V CDR1 and CDR2: SGHAT, FQNNGV. The chain's CDR3 is CASSPARWNSPLHF. For the CDR3, the DNA is TGTGCCAGCAGCCCAGCGAGGTGGAATTCACCCCTCCACTTT.

This clonotype turned up a few times. V is TRBV4-3 and J is TRBJ2-7; TRBD1 aligns across 11 bases. CDR3 length: 16 amino acids. V shed 1 base, J shed 1 base, and the junction held 3 bases outside the gene matches. Germline CDR1 is LGHNA and CDR2 is YSLEER. The CDR3 protein is CASSQAGQGASYEQYF. Written as DNA, the CDR3 is TGCGCCAGCAGCCAAGCAGGACAGGGGGCATCCTACGAGCAGTACTTC.

V usage is TRBV14 and J usage is TRBJ1-6; the D gene is possibly TRBD1 (5 bases). V was cut by 3 bases and J by 10 bases, with 13 bases left in between. Germline V gene lookup returns CDR1 SGHDN and CDR2 FVKESK. CDR3 length: 14 residues. This chain's CDR3 is CASSHGGGRSPLHF. The CDR3 DNA follows: TGTGCCAGCAGCCACGGGGGAGGCCGGTCACCCCTCCACTTT.

V usage is TRBV7-7 and J usage is TRBJ1-3; D not certain. The V and J ends lost 5 bases and 0 bases respectively, with 14 bases between them. The CDR3 is 16 residues long. Germline CDR1 reads SSHAT; CDR2 reads FNYEAQ (reference sequence). The CDR3 loop is CASSPSSIPSGNTIYF. CDR3 bases: TGTGCCAGCAGCCCTTCGAGTATACCCTCTGGAAACACCATATATTTT.

The chain couples TRBV6-5 to TRBJ2-4, with 7 bases lining up with TRBD1. The J call may be in error: the DNA end matches TRBJ2-5 better. From germline, CDR1 is MNHEY and CDR2 SVGAGI. This CDR3 has 13 amino acids. The CDR3 DNA sequence: TGTGCCAGCAGCAGACAGGGTTGGGAGACCCAGTACTTC. This encodes CASSRQGWETQYF.

The rearrangement links TRBV6-1 to TRBJ2-1, with 12 bases matching TRBD2. The V gene's germline CDR1 is MNHNS and CDR2 SASEGT. The CDR3 is made up of 16 amino acids. The ends lost 6 bases at V and 7 bases at J; junction bases unmatched: 10. The CDR3 reads CASRSTTSGSRNEQFF. As DNA, the CDR3 is TGTGCCAGCAGGTCAACGACTAGCGGGAGTAGAAATGAGCAGTTCTTC.

This chain joins TRBV20-1 and TRBJ2-7, with TRBD1 as a possible D gene (6 bases). The CDR3 runs 13 residues. Germline V lookup: CDR1 DFQATT, CDR2 SNEGSKA (reference sequence). V was cut by 5 bases and J by 7 bases, with 18 bases left in between. CDR3 residues: CSAFRTGLREQYF. The DNA for the CDR3 is TGCAGTGCTTTTCGTACAGGGTTAAGGGAGCAGTACTTC.

The chain has TRBV6-5 and TRBJ2-2, with D unresolved. CDR3 size: 16 residues. Germline V lookup: CDR1 MNHEY, CDR2 SVGAGI. Trimming cost V 2 bases and J 0 bases, with 10 bases left between them. CDR3 protein: CASSYRGKPNTGELFF. The CDR3 DNA follows: TGTGCCAGCAGTTACCGTGGCAAACCGAACACCGGGGAGCTGTTTTTT.

The CDR3 spells CASSQDRWTSGSRWAYEQYF. In DNA, the CDR3 is TGTGCCAGCAGCCAAGATAGATGGACTAGTGGTAGCAGATGGGCCTACGAGCAGTACTTC. The chain uses TRBV3-1 and TRBJ2-7; the match to TRBD2 covers 7 bases. The CDR3 totals 20 residues. The J segment lost 2 bases and the V segment lost 0 bases, leaving 19 bases of the junction unmatched. Germline V lookup: CDR1 LGHDT, CDR2 YNNKEL (reference sequence).

The CDR3 bases are TGCGCCAGCAGCAGAATTCGGGGGCAGCCCCAGCATTTT. It yields the protein CASSRIRGQPQHF. The rearrangement joins TRBV4-1 to TRBJ1-5, with a possible D match to TRBD1 (5 bases). The germline V gene encodes CDR1 MGHRA and CDR2 YSYEKL. V shed 5 bases and J shed 7 bases, with 12 bases lying between them. The CDR3 totals 13 residues.